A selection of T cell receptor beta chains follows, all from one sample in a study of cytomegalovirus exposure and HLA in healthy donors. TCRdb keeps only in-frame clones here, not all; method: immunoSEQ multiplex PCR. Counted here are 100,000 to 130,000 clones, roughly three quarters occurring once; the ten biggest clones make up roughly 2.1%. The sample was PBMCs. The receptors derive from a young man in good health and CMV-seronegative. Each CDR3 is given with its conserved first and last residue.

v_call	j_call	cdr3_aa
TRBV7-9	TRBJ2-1	CASSLIGGDYNEQFF
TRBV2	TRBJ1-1	CASSDTWPKAFF
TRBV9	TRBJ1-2	CASSVTGSYGYTF
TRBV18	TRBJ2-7	CASSPLTGTASSYEQYF
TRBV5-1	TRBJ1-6	CASSLSGSERSPLHF
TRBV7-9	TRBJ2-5	CASSPDGDQYF
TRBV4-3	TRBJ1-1	CASSQAPAGAVGTEAFF
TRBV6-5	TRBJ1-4	CASSPVEGDEKLFF
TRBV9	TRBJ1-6	CASSVQGEFNSPLHF
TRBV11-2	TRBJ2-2	CASSLGGPGQELFF
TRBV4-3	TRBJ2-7	CASSQDGQGSYEQYF
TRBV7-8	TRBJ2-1	CASSLLNEQFF
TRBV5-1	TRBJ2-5	CASSLGAGQGQETQYF
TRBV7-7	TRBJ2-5	CASSPTGGAFQYF
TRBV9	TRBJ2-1	CASSPQTGGSNEQFF
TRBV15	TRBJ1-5	CATSRDLGGAPQHF
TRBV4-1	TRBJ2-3	CASSQQEGPDTQYF
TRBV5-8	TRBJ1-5	CASSLAGTGSQPQHF
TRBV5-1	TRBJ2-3	CASSFLAGGTDTQYF
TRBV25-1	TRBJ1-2	CASSERAGYGYTF
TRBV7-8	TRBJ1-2	CASSLARSGVGARGYTF
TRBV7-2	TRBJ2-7	CASSVGGTSYEQYF
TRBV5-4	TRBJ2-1	CASSLPGEQFF
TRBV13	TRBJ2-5	CASSGDFQETQYF
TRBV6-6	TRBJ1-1	CASNPGRTGFTEAFF
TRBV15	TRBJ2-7	CATSREYGGGTYEQYF
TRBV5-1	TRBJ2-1	CASSLVGEQFF
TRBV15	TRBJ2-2	CATSSFGGSVLTGELFF
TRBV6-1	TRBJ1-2	CASSERRNYGYTF
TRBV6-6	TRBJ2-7	CASSYGVGGGSYEQYF
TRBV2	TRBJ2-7	CASGETGTDLDEQYF
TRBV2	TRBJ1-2	CASSRTGQTSYGYTF
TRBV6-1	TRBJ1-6	CASSERGRSNSPLHF
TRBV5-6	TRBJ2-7	CASSAADSTYEQYF
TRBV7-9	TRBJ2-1	CASSPARQGPNNEQFF
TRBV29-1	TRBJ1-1	CSVAWQTIEAFF
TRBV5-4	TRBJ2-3	CASSLRTGPDTQYF
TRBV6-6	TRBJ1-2	CASSYPPLIGEEGYTF
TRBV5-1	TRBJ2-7	CASSLEGRYEQYF
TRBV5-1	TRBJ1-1	CASSRGGPDTEAFF
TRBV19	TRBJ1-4	CASSTEATNEKLFF
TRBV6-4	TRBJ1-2	CASSDTPQALKGYTF
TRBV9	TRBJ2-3	CASSVDGTSAYF
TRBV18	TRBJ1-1	CASSARQGDTEAFF
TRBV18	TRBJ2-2	CASSPKRDRGSSGELFF
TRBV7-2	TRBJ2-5	CASSLGGGETQYF
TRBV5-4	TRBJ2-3	CASSRRDSEFTDTQYF
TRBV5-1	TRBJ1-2	CASSSPGSSYGYTF
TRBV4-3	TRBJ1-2	CASSQEGSPDSGYTF
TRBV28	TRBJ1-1	CASTGTGVRTEAFF
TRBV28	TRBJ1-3	CASRSQGYSGNTIYF
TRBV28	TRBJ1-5	CASRTPSDRGQPQHF
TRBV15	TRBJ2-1	CATSRGSGGSYNEQFF
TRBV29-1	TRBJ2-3	CSGGGQARDTQYF
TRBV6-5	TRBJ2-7	CASSSRLAGPLEQYF
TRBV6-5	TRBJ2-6	CASSRDIAGANVLTF
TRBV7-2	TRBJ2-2	CASSRRQGGTGELFF